This TCR beta chain originates from a study of CD8+ T cells in alopecia areata. Treatment denoted: oral pan-JAK inhibitor, 5-10 mg twice daily. Once RNA had been extracted, it was reverse transcribed into cDNA to act as the sequencing template. Using immunoSEQ multiplex PCR, the repertoire was profiled, and TCRdb retains in-frame clones only, with some absent. The profile shows 180,000 or so clones, approximately 50% of them singletons. Germline CDR1 MGHRA, CDR2 YSYEKL. The CDR3 is made up of 15 amino acids. Trimming took off 0 bases at V and 6 bases at J, with 13 bases between the two ends. This clone was found a few times.

The chain recombines TRBV4-1 with TRBJ2-3; D possibly corresponds to TRBD1 (6 bases). The material sequenced was CD8+ T cells sorted from blood, taken at approximately week 51, from a patient treated with tofacitinib. This TCR came from a human donor with alopecia areata. CDR3 loop: CASSQEGAFWDTQYF. CDR3 nucleotides: TGCGCCAGCAGCCAAGAGGGGGCCTTCTGGGATACGCAGTATTTT.